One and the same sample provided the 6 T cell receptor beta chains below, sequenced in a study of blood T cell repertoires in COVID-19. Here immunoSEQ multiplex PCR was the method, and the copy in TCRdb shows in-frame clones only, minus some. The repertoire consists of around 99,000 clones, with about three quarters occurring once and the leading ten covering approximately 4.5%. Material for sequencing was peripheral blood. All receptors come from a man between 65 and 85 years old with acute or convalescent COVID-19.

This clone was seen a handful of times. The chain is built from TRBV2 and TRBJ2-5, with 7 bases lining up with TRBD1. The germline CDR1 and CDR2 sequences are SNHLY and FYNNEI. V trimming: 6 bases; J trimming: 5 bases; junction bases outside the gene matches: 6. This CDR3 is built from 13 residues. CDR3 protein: CASSDRVTETQYF. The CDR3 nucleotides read TGTGCCAGCAGCGACAGGGTAACGGAGACCCAGTACTTC.

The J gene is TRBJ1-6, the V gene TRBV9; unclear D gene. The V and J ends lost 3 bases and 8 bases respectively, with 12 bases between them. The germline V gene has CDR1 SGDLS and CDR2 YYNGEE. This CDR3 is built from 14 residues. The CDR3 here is CASSGRVSDSPLHF. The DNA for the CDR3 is TGTGCCAGCAGCGGGAGGGTATCGGATTCACCCCTCCACTTT.

As DNA, the CDR3 is TGTGCCAGCAGTGAAGCGGAGGGCGGGACAGCTTATGGCTACACCTTC. Translated, it gives CASSEAEGGTAYGYTF. The chain has TRBV6-1 and TRBJ1-2; 7 bases match TRBD1. The CDR3 covers 16 residues. Germline loops: CDR1 MNHNS, CDR2 SASEGT. With 0 bases clipped from V and 5 bases from J, the junction kept 9 bases outside the gene matches.

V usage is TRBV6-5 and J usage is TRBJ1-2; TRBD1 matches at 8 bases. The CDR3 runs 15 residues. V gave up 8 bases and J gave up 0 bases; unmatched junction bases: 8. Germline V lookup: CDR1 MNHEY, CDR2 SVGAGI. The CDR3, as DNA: TGTGCCAGCTCCGGACAGGGTATATCTAACTATGGCTACACCTTC. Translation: CASSGQGISNYGYTF.

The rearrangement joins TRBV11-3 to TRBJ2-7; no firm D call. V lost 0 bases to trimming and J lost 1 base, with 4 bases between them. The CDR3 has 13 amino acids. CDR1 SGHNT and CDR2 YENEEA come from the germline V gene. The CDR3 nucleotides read TGTGCCAGCAGCTTAGATCGGTCCTACGAGCAGTACTTC. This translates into CASSLDRSYEQYF.

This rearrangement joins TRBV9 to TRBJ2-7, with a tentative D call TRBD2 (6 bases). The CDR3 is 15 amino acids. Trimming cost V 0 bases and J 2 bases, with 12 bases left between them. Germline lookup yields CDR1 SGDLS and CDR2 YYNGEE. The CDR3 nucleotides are TGTGCCAGCAGCGTAGGGGCGGGGCAAACCTACGAGCAGTACTTC. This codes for CASSVGAGQTYEQYF. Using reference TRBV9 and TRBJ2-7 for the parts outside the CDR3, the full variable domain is DSGVTQTPKHLITATGQRVTLRCSPRSGDLSVYWYQQSLDQGLQFLIQYYNGEERAKGNILERFSAQQFPDLHSELNLSSLELGDSALYFCASSVGAGQTYEQYFGPGTRLTVT.